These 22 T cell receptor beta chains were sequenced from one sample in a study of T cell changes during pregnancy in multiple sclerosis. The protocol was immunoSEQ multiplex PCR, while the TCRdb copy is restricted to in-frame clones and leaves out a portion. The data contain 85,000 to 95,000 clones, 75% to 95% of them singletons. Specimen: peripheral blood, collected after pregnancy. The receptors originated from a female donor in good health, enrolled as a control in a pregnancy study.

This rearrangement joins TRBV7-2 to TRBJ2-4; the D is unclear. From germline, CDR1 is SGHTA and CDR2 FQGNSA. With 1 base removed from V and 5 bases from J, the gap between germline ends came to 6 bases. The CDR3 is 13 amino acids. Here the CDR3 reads CASSLDPENIQYF. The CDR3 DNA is TGTGCCAGCAGCTTAGATCCGGAAAACATTCAGTACTTC.

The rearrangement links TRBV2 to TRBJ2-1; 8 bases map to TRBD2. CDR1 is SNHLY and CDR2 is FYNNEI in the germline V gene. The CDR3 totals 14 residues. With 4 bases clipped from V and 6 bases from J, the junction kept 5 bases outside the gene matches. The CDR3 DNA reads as TGTGCCAGCAGTGGGAGCGGGGGATTCAATGAGCAGTTCTTC. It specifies CASSGSGGFNEQFF.

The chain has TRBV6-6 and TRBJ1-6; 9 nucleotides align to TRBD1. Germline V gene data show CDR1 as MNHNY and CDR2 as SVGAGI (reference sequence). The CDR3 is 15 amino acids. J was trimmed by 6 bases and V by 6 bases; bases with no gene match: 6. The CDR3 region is CASRNGQGTNSPLHF. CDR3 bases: TGTGCCAGCAGAAACGGACAGGGGACTAATTCACCCCTCCACTTT.

CDR3 nucleotide sequence: TGTGCCAGCAGTTACGCTGGGACAGGGGGCAATTCACCCCTCCACTTT. Protein: CASSYAGTGGNSPLHF. This sequence joins TRBV6-5 and TRBJ1-6; 12 nucleotides line up with TRBD1. After removal of 2 bases from V and 7 bases from J, the junction contained 3 bases not matched to a gene. CDR1 is MNHEY and CDR2 is SVGAGI in the germline V gene. The CDR3 runs to 16 residues.

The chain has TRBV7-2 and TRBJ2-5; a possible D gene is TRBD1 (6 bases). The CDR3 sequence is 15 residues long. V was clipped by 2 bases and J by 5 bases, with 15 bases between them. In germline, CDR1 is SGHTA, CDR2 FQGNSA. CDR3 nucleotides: TGTGCCAGCAGCTTAACGAGGGGGAGAGGGGAGACCCAGTACTTC. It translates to CASSLTRGRGETQYF.

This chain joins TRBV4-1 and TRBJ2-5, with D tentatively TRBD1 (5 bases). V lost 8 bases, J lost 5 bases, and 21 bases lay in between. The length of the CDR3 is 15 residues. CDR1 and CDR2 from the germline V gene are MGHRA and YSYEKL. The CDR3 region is CASSQPDRARETQYF. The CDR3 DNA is TGCGCCAGCTCCCAACCAGACAGAGCTAGGGAGACCCAGTACTTC.

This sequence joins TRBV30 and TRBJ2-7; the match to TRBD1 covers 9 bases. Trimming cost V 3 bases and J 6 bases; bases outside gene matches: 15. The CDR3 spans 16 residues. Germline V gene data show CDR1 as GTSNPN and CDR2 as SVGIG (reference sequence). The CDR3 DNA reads TGTGCCTGGAGGGGTCTGGCCGGGACAGGGTTCTTCGAGCAGTACTTC. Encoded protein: CAWRGLAGTGFFEQYF.

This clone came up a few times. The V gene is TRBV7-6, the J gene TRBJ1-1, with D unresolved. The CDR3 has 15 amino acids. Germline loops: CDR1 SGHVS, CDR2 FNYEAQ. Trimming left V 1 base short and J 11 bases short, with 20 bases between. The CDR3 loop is CASSLGDKAYFVAFF. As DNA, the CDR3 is TGTGCCAGCAGCTTAGGAGACAAGGCCTATTTCGTGGCTTTCTTT.

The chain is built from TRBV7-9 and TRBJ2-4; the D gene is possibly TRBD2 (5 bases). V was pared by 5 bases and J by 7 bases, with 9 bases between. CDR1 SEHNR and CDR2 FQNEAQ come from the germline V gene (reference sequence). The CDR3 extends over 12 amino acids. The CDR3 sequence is CASSPEGNIQYF. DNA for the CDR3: TGTGCCAGCAGCCCCGAGGGCAACATTCAGTACTTC.

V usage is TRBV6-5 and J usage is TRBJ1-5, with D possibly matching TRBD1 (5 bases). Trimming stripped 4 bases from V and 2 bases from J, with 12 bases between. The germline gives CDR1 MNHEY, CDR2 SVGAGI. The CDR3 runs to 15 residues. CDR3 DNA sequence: TGTGCCAGCAGTTTACGTACAGGCGGCAATCAGCCCCAGCATTTT. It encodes CASSLRTGGNQPQHF.

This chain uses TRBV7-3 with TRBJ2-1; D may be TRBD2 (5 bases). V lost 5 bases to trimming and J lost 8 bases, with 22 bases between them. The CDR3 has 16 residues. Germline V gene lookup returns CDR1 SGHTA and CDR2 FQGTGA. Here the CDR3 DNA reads TGTGCCAGCAGCCCTCGGACTGCCGGGATTGGGGATGAGCAGTTCTTC. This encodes CASSPRTAGIGDEQFF.

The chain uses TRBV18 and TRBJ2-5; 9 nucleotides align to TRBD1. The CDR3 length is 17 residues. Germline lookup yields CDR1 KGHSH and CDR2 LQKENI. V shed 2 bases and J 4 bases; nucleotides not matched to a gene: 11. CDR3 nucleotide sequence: TGTGCCAGCTCACCAATCAGGGTGGGACAGGGACGAGAGACCCAGTACTTC. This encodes CASSPIRVGQGRETQYF.

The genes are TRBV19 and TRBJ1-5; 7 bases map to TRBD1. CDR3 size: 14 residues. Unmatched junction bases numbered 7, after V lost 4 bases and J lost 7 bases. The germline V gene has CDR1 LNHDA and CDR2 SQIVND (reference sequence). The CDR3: CASSNRGGGQPQHF. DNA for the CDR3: TGTGCCAGTAGTAACAGGGGAGGAGGACAGCCCCAGCATTTT. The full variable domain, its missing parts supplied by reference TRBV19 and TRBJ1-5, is DGGITQSPKYLFRKEGQNVTLSCEQNLNHDAMYWYRQDPGQGLRLIYYSQIVNDFQKGDIAEGYSVSREKKESFPLTVTSAQKNPTAFYLCASSNRGGGQPQHFGDGTRLSIL.

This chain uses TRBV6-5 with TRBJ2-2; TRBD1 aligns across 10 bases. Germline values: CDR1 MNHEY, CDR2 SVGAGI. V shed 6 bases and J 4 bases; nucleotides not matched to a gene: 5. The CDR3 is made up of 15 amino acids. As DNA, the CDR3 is TGTGCCAGCAGCCGGACAGGGGGTAGCACCGGGGAGCTGTTTTTT. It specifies CASSRTGGSTGELFF.

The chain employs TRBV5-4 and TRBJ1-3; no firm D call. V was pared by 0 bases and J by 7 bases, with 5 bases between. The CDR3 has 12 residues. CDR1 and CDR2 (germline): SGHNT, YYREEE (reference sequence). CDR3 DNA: TGTGCCAGCAGCTTGGATCGGAACACCATATATTTT. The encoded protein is CASSLDRNTIYF.

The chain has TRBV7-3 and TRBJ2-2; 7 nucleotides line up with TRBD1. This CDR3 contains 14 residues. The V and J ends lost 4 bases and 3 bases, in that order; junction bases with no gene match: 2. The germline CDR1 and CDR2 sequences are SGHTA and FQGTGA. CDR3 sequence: CASSSQGYTGELFF. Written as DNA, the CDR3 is TGTGCCAGCAGCTCACAGGGGTACACCGGGGAGCTGTTTTTT.

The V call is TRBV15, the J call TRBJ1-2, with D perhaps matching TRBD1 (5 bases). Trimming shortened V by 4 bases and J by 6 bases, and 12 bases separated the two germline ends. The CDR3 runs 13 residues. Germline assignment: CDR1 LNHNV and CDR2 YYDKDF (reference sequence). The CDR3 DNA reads TGTGCCACCAGCAAGGTGGGGCCCGATGGCTACACCTTC. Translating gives CATSKVGPDGYTF.

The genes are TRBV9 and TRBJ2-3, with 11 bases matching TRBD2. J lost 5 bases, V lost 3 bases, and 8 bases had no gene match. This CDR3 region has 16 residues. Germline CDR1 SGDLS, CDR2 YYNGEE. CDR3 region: CASSGYSGGAGDTQYF. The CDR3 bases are TGTGCCAGCAGCGGGTATAGCGGGGGGGCCGGAGATACGCAGTATTTT.

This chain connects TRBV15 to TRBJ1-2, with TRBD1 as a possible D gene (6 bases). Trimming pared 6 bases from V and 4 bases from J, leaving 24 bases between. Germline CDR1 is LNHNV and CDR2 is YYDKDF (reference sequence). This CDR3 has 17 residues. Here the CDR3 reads CATRPSGRGGYSYGYTF. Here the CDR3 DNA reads TGTGCCACCAGGCCTTCTGGCAGGGGAGGGTATAGCTATGGCTACACCTTC.

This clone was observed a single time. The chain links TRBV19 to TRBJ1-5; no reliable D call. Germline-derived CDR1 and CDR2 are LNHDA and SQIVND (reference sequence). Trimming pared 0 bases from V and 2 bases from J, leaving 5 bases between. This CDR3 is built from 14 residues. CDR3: CASSIDGGNQPQHF. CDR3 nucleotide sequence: TGTGCCAGTAGTATAGACGGAGGCAATCAGCCCCAGCATTTT. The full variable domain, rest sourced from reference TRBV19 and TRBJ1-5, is DGGITQSPKYLFRKEGQNVTLSCEQNLNHDAMYWYRQDPGQGLRLIYYSQIVNDFQKGDIAEGYSVSREKKESFPLTVTSAQKNPTAFYLCASSIDGGNQPQHFGDGTRLSIL.

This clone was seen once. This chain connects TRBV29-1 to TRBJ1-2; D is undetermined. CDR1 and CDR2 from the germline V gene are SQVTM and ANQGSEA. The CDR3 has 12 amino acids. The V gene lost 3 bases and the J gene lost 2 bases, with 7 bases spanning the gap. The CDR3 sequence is CSVEARNYGYTF. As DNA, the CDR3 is TGCAGCGTTGAGGCCAGGAACTATGGCTACACCTTC.

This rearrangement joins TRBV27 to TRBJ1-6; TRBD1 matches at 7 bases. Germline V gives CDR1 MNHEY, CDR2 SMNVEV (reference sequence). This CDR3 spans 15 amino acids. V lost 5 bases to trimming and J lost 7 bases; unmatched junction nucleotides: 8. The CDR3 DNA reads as TGTGCCAGCAGTCAACGGACAGGAATAAATTCACCCCTCCACTTT. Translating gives CASSQRTGINSPLHF.